This TCR beta chain originates from a study of early T cells in non-severe SARS-CoV-2 infection. TCRdb re-called the 5' RACE reads with MiXCR, one entry per CDR3 protein. The sample comprises 84,000 or so distinct CDR3 sequences, 12% of which are singletons, and less than 3% rests with the top ten. Sequenced input: whole blood. The receptor was isolated from an adult who was a healthcare worker with PCR-confirmed SARS-CoV-2 infection or an uninfected control (not recorded which).

For the CDR3, the DNA is TGCGCCAGCAGTGGAGGACAGGGCAATCAGCCCCAGCATTTT. It yields the protein CASSGGQGNQPQHF. The rearrangement joins TRBV5-1 to TRBJ1-5, with 7 bases fitting TRBD1. The CDR3 extends over 14 amino acids. CDR1 and CDR2 (germline): SGHRS, YFSETQ. The V and J ends lost 5 bases and 2 bases, in that order; junction bases with no gene match: 4.